These 18 T cell receptor beta chains were all obtained from the same sample, sequenced in a study of blood T cell repertoires in COVID-19. The table came from immunoSEQ multiplex PCR; TCRdb's copy has only in-frame clones and leaves some out. Of around 250,000 clones detected, over 75% appear once; the ten largest clones hold 9.1%. The source material was PBMCs or T cells enriched from blood (not recorded which). Source of these receptors: a woman in her forties or fifties with acute COVID-19.

The chain is built from TRBV9 and TRBJ2-7; D might be TRBD1 (5 bases). The V and J ends lost 2 bases and 4 bases respectively, with 13 bases between them. This CDR3 has 14 residues. Germline V gives CDR1 SGDLS, CDR2 YYNGEE. The chain's CDR3 is CASSVSRAGYEQYF. The DNA for the CDR3 is TGTGCCAGCAGCGTGTCCAGGGCCGGGTACGAGCAGTACTTC.

The rearrangement uses TRBV7-2 and TRBJ1-1, with D maybe TRBD1 (6 bases). The V and J ends lost 5 bases and 1 base respectively, with 11 bases between them. Germline loops: CDR1 SGHTA, CDR2 FQGNSA. The CDR3 sequence is 14 residues long. DNA for the CDR3: TGTGCCAGCAGCCAGGGACACGCGAACACTGAAGCTTTCTTT. Residues: CASSQGHANTEAFF.

J is TRBJ1-1 and V is TRBV30; D ambiguous. The germline V gene encodes CDR1 GTSNPN and CDR2 SVGIG (reference sequence). V lost 4 bases, J lost 0 bases, and 6 bases lay in between. The CDR3 sequence is 12 residues long. CDR3 amino acids: CAWTLMNTEAFF. CDR3 bases: TGTGCCTGGACACTTATGAACACTGAAGCTTTCTTT.

V is TRBV25-1 and J is TRBJ1-4, with a possible D match to TRBD1 (6 bases). The V gene's germline CDR1 is MGHDK and CDR2 SYGVNS. The CDR3 consists of 14 residues. V dropped 8 bases and J dropped 6 bases, with 16 bases sitting between them. DNA for the CDR3: TGTGCCAGCTCCCTTACAGGGCGGGATGAAAAACTGTTTTTT. Amino acids: CASSLTGRDEKLFF.

This chain's CDR3 is CASSPSSGPYNEQFF. In DNA form, the CDR3 reads TGTGCCAGCAGCCCTTCTTCTGGCCCCTACAATGAGCAGTTCTTC. This chain connects TRBV7-6 to TRBJ2-1, with D uncertain. Germline V gene data show CDR1 as SGHVS and CDR2 as FNYEAQ. CDR3 length equals 15 residues. The V gene lost 5 bases and the J gene lost 2 bases, with 13 bases spanning the gap.

This clone was detected only once. The chain recombines TRBV18 with TRBJ1-1; 8 nucleotides align to TRBD1. The germline gives CDR1 KGHSH, CDR2 LQKENI. Trimming removed 5 bases from V and 5 bases from J; junction bases left unmatched: 7. The CDR3 loop spans 14 amino acids. The CDR3 DNA reads as TGTGCCAGCTCATCCTCAGGGGGCTTAACTGAAGCTTTCTTT. This translates into CASSSSGGLTEAFF. The complete variable domain, with remaining parts taken from reference TRBV18 and TRBJ1-1, reads NAGVMQNPRHLVRRRGQEARLRCSPMKGHSHVYWYRQLPEEGLKFMVYLQKENIIDESGMPKERFSAEFPKEGPSILRIQQVVRGDSAAYFCASSSSGGLTEAFFGQGTRLTVV.

The rearrangement links TRBV6-5 to TRBJ1-2, with 8 bases identical to TRBD1. After removal of 5 bases from V and 5 bases from J, the junction contained 7 bases not matched to a gene. Germline V lookup: CDR1 MNHEY, CDR2 SVGAGI. CDR3 length: 14 residues. This CDR3 is CASSNGQGGYGYTF. The CDR3 coding sequence is TGTGCCAGCAGTAACGGACAGGGAGGGTATGGCTACACCTTC.

In this sample, this clone turned up a few times. The rearrangement joins TRBV5-1 to TRBJ2-1, with 7 bases fitting TRBD1. The V gene end was trimmed by 3 bases and the J gene end by 6 bases; junction bases not matched to a gene: 3. CDR3 length: 13 amino acids. Germline values: CDR1 SGHRS, CDR2 YFSETQ. CDR3 residues: CASSSGQSNEQFF. In DNA form, the CDR3 reads TGCGCCAGCAGCTCGGGACAGAGCAATGAGCAGTTCTTC. Combining the CDR3 with reference TRBV5-1 and TRBJ2-1 gives the whole variable domain KAGVTQTPRYLIKTRGQQVTLSCSPISGHRSVSWYQQTPGQGLQFLFEYFSETQRNKGNFPGRFSGRQFSNSRSEMNVSTLELGDSALYLCASSSGQSNEQFFGPGTRLTVL.

The chain uses TRBV2 and TRBJ1-2; weak D call: TRBD1 (5 bases). Germline-derived CDR1 and CDR2 are SNHLY and FYNNEI. V was clipped by 1 base and J by 1 base, with 10 bases between them. The CDR3 contains 15 residues. CDR3 sequence (DNA): TGTGCCAGCAGTGAAGGTCAGGGCCTTAACTATGGCTACACCTTC. Encoded protein: CASSEGQGLNYGYTF.

The rearrangement joins TRBV6-2 or TRBV6-3 to TRBJ1-2; 7 bases are a match to TRBD1. This CDR3 has 14 amino acids. Germline V CDR1 and CDR2: MNHEY, SVGEGT. The V and J ends lost 2 bases and 8 bases, in that order; junction bases with no gene match: 8. CDR3 residues: CASSYRQGPSGYTF. CDR3 coding DNA: TGTGCCAGCAGTTACCGACAGGGACCGAGCGGCTACACCTTC.

The V gene is TRBV30, the J gene TRBJ2-1; 7 bases agree with TRBD2. The CDR3 runs 13 residues. Germline lookup yields CDR1 GTSNPN and CDR2 SVGIG (reference sequence). The V segment lost 0 bases and the J segment 7 bases; nucleotides outside the gene matches: 3. The DNA for the CDR3 is TGTGCCTGGAGTGTGGGAGGGGAAAATGAGCAGTTCTTC. Translating it yields CAWSVGGENEQFF.

This sequence joins TRBV5-1 and TRBJ1-1; D gene ambiguous. CDR3 length: 13 residues. Trimming removed 4 bases from V and 0 bases from J, with 7 bases in between. CDR1 and CDR2 from the germline V gene are SGHRS and YFSETQ. DNA of the CDR3: TGCGCCAGCAGCAAAGACTTGAACACTGAAGCTTTCTTT. It yields the protein CASSKDLNTEAFF.

A single count supports this clone. The CDR3 protein is CASSEETGSSPLHF. The CDR3 DNA sequence: TGTGCCAGCAGCGAGGAGACAGGGAGTTCACCCCTCCACTTT. The chain uses TRBV9 and TRBJ1-6; 7 bases map to TRBD1. Germline assignment: CDR1 SGDLS and CDR2 YYNGEE. The CDR3 runs to 14 residues. V gave up 3 bases and J gave up 9 bases; unmatched junction bases: 6. Full variable domain (missing parts from reference TRBV9 and TRBJ1-6): DSGVTQTPKHLITATGQRVTLRCSPRSGDLSVYWYQQSLDQGLQFLIQYYNGEERAKGNILERFSAQQFPDLHSELNLSSLELGDSALYFCASSEETGSSPLHFGNGTRLTVT.

J is TRBJ2-7 and V is TRBV6-5, with 7 nucleotides matching TRBD1. CDR3 length: 14 amino acids. V lost 6 bases to trimming and J lost 0 bases; unmatched junction nucleotides: 5. CDR1 and CDR2 from the germline V gene are MNHEY and SVGAGI. CDR3 DNA sequence: TGTGCCAGCAGCGGGACAGTAGCCTCCTACGAGCAGTACTTC. The encoded protein is CASSGTVASYEQYF.

Here the CDR3 DNA reads TGTGCCAGCAGCTTGAGATTCTGGCGGAGCTATGGCTACACCTTC. Protein: CASSLRFWRSYGYTF. The chain is built from TRBV11-3 and TRBJ1-2, with D unclear. Between the trimmed V and J ends, which lost 3 bases and 4 bases, there was a span of 15 bases. The germline V gene has CDR1 SGHNT and CDR2 YENEEA. The CDR3 has 15 amino acids.

V and J are TRBV7-2 and TRBJ2-5, with D perhaps TRBD1 (5 bases). Germline values: CDR1 SGHTA, CDR2 FQGNSA. Trimming stripped 5 bases from V and 5 bases from J, with 15 bases between. This CDR3 region has 14 residues. This CDR3 reads CASSPSNRIETQYF. CDR3 in DNA: TGTGCCAGCAGCCCCAGCAACAGGATTGAGACCCAGTACTTC.

J is TRBJ2-5 and V is TRBV5-1, with 8 bases that match TRBD1. Looked up from germline, CDR1 is SGHRS and CDR2 is YFSETQ. The CDR3 contains 15 residues. V was pared by 3 bases and J by 5 bases, with 9 bases of the junction left unmatched. CDR3 nucleotide sequence: TGCGCCAGCAGCTCGACAGGGGTAGGAAGGGAGACCCAGTACTTC. Protein sequence: CASSSTGVGRETQYF.

The chain recombines TRBV9 with TRBJ1-2; D is possibly TRBD1 (6 bases). This CDR3 comprises 17 residues. V gave up 3 bases and J gave up 5 bases, with 23 bases separating them. Germline V gene lookup returns CDR1 SGDLS and CDR2 YYNGEE. For the CDR3, the DNA is TGTGCCAGCAGCGACAGTCCGGACAGACCGGAGGAATATGGCTACACCTTC. This sequence encodes CASSDSPDRPEEYGYTF.